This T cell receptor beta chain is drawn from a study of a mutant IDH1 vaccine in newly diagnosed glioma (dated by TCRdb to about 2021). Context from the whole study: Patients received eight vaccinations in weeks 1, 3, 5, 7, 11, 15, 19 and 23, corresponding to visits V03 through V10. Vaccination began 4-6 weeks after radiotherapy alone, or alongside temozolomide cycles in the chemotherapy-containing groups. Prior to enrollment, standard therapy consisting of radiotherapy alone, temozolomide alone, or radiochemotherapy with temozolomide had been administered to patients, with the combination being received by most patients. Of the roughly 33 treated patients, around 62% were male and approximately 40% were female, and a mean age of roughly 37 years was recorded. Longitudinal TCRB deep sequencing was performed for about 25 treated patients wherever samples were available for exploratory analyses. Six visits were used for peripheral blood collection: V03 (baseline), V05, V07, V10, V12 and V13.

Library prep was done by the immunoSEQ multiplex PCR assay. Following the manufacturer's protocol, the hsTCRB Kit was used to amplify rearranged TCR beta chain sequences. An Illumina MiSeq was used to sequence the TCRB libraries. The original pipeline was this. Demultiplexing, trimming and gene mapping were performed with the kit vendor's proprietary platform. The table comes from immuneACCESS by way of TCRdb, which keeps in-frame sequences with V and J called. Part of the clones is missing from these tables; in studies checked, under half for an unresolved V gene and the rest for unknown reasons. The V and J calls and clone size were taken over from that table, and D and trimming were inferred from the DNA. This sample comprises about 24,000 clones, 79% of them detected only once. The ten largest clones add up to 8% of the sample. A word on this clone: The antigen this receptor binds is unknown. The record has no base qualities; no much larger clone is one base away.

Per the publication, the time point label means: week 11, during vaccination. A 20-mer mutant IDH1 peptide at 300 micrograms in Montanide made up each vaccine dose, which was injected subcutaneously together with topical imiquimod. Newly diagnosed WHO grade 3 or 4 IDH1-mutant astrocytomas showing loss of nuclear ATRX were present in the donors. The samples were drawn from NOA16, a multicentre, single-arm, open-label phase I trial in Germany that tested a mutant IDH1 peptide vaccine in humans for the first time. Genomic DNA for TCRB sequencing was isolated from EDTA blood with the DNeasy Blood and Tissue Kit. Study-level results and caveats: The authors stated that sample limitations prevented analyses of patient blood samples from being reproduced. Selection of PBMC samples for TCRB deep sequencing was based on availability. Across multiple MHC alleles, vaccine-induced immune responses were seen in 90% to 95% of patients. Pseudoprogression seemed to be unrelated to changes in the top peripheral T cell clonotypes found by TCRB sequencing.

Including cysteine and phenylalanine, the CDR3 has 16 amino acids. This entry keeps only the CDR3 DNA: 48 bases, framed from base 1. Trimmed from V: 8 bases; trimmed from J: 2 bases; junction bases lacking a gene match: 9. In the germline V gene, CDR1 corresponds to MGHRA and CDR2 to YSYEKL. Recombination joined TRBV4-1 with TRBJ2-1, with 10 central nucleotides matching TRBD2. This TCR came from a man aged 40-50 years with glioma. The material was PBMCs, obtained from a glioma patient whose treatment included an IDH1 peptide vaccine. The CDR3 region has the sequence CASRKREGDAYNEQFF. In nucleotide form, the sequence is TGCGCCAGCCGGAAGCGGGAGGGCGACGCCTACAATGAGCAGTTCTTC.